These 17 T cell receptor beta chains share one sample of origin, sequenced in a study of T cells in Graves' hyperthyroidism and ophthalmopathy (dated by TCRdb to the late 2010s). The method behind the library was multiplex PCR. The instrument was an Illumina HiSeq 2000. Amplification of TCR beta CDR3 regions was carried out from RNA transcripts. The first round of RT-PCR for the TCR CDR3 was performed with the HTBI primer set and the Qiagen OneStep RT-PCR kit. In-frame beta chains were kept once TCRdb had trimmed the public reads at Q25 with fastp and called clones with MiXCR. Duplicate CDR3 protein sequences are folded into a single record with the most common DNA and genes. The sample table holds approximately 640,000 distinct CDR3 sequences, of which around a sixth were seen once. Of the sample, 15% to 19% falls within the top ten clones. The material sequenced was blood. These receptors all stem from a man in his forties or fifties with Graves' hyperthyroidism.

This chain uses TRBV15 with TRBJ1-1; no clear D. Trimming took 6 bases from V and 4 from J, leaving 12 bases between them. The germline V gene has CDR1 LNHNV and CDR2 YYDKDF (reference sequence). The CDR3 covers 13 residues. The CDR3 sequence: CATRSPPVTEAFF. As DNA, the CDR3 is TGTGCCACCAGGTCTCCACCCGTCACTGAAGCTTTCTTT.

The J gene is TRBJ2-1, the V gene TRBV7-9; D possibly corresponds to TRBD2 (6 bases). CDR3 length equals 13 residues. V was cut by 5 bases and J by 9 bases, with 14 bases left in between. The germline V gene has CDR1 SEHNR and CDR2 FQNEAQ (reference sequence). CDR3 nucleotide sequence: TGTGCCAGCAGCGGGGTCACCGGGGGTGAGCAGTTCTTC. Its protein is CASSGVTGGEQFF.

This clonotype was observed many times. The chain joins TRBV10-3 to TRBJ1-1; D might be TRBD1 (6 bases). Trimming took off 0 bases at V and 1 base at J, with 12 bases between the two ends. From germline, CDR1 is ENHRY and CDR2 SYGVKD. The CDR3 is 16 amino acids. The CDR3 protein is CAISESMTGQNTEAFF. CDR3 nucleotide sequence: TGTGCCATCAGTGAGTCGATGACAGGCCAGAACACTGAAGCTTTCTTT.

In this sample, this clonotype turned up many times. The chain's CDR3 is CASSPGEAGELFF. The CDR3 DNA reads as TGTGCCAGCAGTCCAGGCGAGGCCGGGGAGCTGTTTTTT. This rearrangement joins TRBV12-3 or TRBV12-4 to TRBJ2-2; D unclear. V was cut by 5 bases and J by 6 bases, with 10 bases left in between. CDR3 length equals 13 residues.

This sequence joins TRBV7-9 and TRBJ1-5, with D uncertain. The CDR3 has 12 residues. Looked up from germline, CDR1 is SEHNR and CDR2 is FQNEAQ (reference sequence). The V and J ends lost 5 bases and 3 bases respectively, with 5 bases between them. The CDR3 coding sequence is TGTGCCAGCAGCCGAGACAATCAGCCCCAGCATTTT. It codes for CASSRDNQPQHF.

There are a few counts of this clonotype. The gene calls are TRBV9 and TRBJ1-5; 7 bases agree with TRBD1. V dropped 4 bases and J dropped 3; count of bases not matched to a gene: 7. This CDR3 has 15 amino acids. Germline assignment: CDR1 SGDLS and CDR2 YYNGEE. CDR3 sequence (DNA): TGTGCCAGCAGCACTCAGGGGGAACCCAATCAGCCCCAGCATTTT. It yields the protein CASSTQGEPNQPQHF.

This clonotype was seen only a few times. The chain couples TRBV27 to TRBJ1-6; 7 bases are shared with TRBD1. CDR1 MNHEY and CDR2 SMNVEV come from the germline V gene (reference sequence). There are 17 residues in the CDR3. V lost 5 bases, J lost 0 bases, and 7 bases stayed unmatched. The CDR3 protein is CASSTNRGSSYNSPLHF. The CDR3 DNA sequence: TGTGCCAGCAGTACCAACAGGGGAAGCTCCTATAATTCACCCCTCCACTTT.

This chain joins TRBV3-1 and TRBJ2-1; D remains ambiguous. Germline values: CDR1 LGHDT, CDR2 YNNKEL (reference sequence). The CDR3 covers 13 residues. V was clipped by 3 bases and J by 7 bases, with 10 bases between them. The CDR3 sequence: CASSQLLQNEQFF. Written as DNA, the CDR3 is TGTGCCAGCAGCCAGCTTTTACAAAATGAGCAGTTCTTC.

This clonotype was counted many times. The V call is TRBV28, the J call TRBJ2-7; 8 bases match TRBD1. The germline gives CDR1 MDHEN, CDR2 SYDVKM. The CDR3 covers 15 residues. Losses at the gene ends were 5 bases for V and 2 bases for J; bases not matched to a gene: 8. In DNA, the CDR3 is TGTGCCAGCAGTCTCACCGGGACAGGACCCTACGAGCAGTACTTC. It yields the protein CASSLTGTGPYEQYF.

This chain joins TRBV7-9 and TRBJ2-1; TRBD2 matches 7 bases. CDR1 SEHNR and CDR2 FQNEAQ come from the germline V gene (reference sequence). The CDR3 consists of 13 residues. Trimming at V came to 6 bases and at J to 9 bases, leaving 8 bases not matched to a gene. CDR3 protein: CASSVGGGAEQFF. Here the CDR3 DNA reads TGTGCCAGCAGTGTTGGGGGAGGGGCTGAGCAGTTCTTC.

This clonotype was counted ten times or more. The rearrangement uses TRBV10-3 and TRBJ2-5; a weak D match, TRBD2 (5 bases). The CDR3 runs 16 residues. Germline V lookup: CDR1 ENHRY, CDR2 SYGVKD. The V end lost 4 bases, the J end lost 4 bases, and 19 bases lay between the germline ends. In DNA, the CDR3 is TGTGCCATCAGTGGGAGGTCCGGGTCTACCGTAGAGACCCAGTACTTC. Its protein product is CAISGRSGSTVETQYF.

The table lists this clonotype with many counts. The chain joins TRBV9 to TRBJ1-1; D not certain. CDR1 and CDR2 (germline): SGDLS, YYNGEE. V was shortened by 7 bases and J by 6 bases, with 16 bases between the two germline ends. The CDR3 has 13 amino acids. CDR3 DNA: TGTGCCAGCGGACGTAGGGATTTAGCTGAAGCTTTCTTT. Translation: CASGRRDLAEAFF.

The chain recombines TRBV28 with TRBJ2-7, with 9 bases aligning to TRBD1. Unmatched junction bases numbered 8, after V lost 7 bases and J lost 1 base. This CDR3 has 15 residues. CDR1 MDHEN and CDR2 SYDVKM come from the germline V gene. Here the CDR3 DNA reads TGTGCCAGCACTCTACCCGGGACAGGGTCCTACGAGCAGTACTTC. It yields the protein CASTLPGTGSYEQYF.

Details on this clonotype: This likely comes from a read error, as the CDR3 has no conserved phenylalanine or tryptophan at its end. The chain uses TRBV2 and TRBJ1-2; perhaps TRBD1 as D (6 bases). Germline CDR1 is SNHLY and CDR2 is FYNNEI. Trimming left V 6 bases short and J 2 bases short, with 19 bases between. The CDR3 has 16 amino acids. CDR3 amino acids: CASSVMKGQWNYGYTL. The CDR3 coding sequence is TGTGCCAGCAGCGTGATGAAGGGACAATGGAACTATGGCTACACCCTC.

This clonotype was counted between two and nine times. V is TRBV30 and J is TRBJ2-1; D possibly matches TRBD1 or TRBD2 (5 bases each). Per germline, CDR1 GTSNPN and CDR2 SVGIG (reference sequence). Trimming shortened V by 3 bases and J by 2 bases, and 11 bases separated the two germline ends. The CDR3 is 14 residues long. CDR3 protein: CAWRTGGPYNEQFF. The CDR3 coding sequence is TGTGCCTGGAGAACTGGGGGACCCTACAATGAGCAGTTCTTC.

This clonotype appeared many times. The chain joins TRBV12-3 or TRBV12-4 to TRBJ1-5; 8 nucleotides align to TRBD1. CDR3 length: 14 amino acids. J lost 4 bases, V lost 8 bases, and 7 bases had no gene match. CDR3: CASRQGMGNQPQHF. The DNA for the CDR3 is TGTGCCAGCCGACAGGGGATGGGAAATCAGCCCCAGCATTTT.

The chain has TRBV27 and TRBJ2-2, with a tentative D call TRBD2 (5 bases). Germline V gene sequence: CDR1 MNHEY, CDR2 SMNVEV (reference sequence). V dropped 5 bases and J dropped 9 bases, with 16 bases sitting between them. The CDR3 has 14 residues. The CDR3 DNA sequence: TGTGCCAGCAGTCCGCGGACCGGGGTCAGGGAGCTGTTTTTT. Translated, it gives CASSPRTGVRELFF.